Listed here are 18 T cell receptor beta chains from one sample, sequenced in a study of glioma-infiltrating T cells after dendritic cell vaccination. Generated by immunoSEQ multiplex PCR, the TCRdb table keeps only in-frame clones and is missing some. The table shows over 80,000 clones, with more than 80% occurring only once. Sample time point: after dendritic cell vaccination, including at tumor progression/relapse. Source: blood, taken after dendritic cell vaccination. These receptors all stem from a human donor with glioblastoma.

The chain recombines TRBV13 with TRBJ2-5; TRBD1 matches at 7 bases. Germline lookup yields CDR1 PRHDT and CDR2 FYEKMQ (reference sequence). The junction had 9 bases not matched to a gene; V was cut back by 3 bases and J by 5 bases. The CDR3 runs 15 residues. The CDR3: CASSFPRQGWETQYF. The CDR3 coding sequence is TGTGCCAGCAGCTTCCCCAGACAGGGTTGGGAGACCCAGTACTTC.

CDR3 DNA: TGTGCCAGCAGCTTGGGTGGGGGACTACCCTACAATGAGCAGTTCTTC. As protein: CASSLGGGLPYNEQFF. V usage is TRBV5-5 and J usage is TRBJ2-1, with TRBD2 matching 7 bases. V shed 0 bases, J shed 2 bases, and the junction held 5 bases outside the gene matches. The CDR3 has 16 residues. CDR1 SGHKS and CDR2 YYEKEE come from the germline V gene (reference sequence).

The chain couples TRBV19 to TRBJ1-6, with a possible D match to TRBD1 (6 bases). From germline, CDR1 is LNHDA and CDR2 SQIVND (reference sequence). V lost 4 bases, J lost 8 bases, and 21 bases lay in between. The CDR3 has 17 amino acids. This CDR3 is CASSTSGRGIMDSPLHF. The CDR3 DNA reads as TGTGCCAGTAGTACCTCGGGCAGGGGAATAATGGATTCACCCCTCCACTTT.

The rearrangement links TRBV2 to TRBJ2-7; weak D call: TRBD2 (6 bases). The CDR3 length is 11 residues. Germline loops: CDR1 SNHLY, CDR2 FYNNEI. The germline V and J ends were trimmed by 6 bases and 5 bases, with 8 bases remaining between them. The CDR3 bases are TGTGCCAGCAGACGGGGGAACGAGCAGTACTTC. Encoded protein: CASRRGNEQYF.

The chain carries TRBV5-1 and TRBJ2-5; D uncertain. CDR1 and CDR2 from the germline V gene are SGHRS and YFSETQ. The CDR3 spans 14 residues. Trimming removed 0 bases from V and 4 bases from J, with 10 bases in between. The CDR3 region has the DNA TGCGCCAGCAGCTTGGGTGGGCTGGGAGAGACCCAGTACTTC. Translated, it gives CASSLGGLGETQYF.

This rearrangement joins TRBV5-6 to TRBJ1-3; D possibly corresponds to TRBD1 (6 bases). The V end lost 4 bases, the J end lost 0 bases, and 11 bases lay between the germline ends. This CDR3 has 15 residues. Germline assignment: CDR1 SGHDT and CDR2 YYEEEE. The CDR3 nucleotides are TGTGCCAGCAGCGATGGACAGCCCTCTGGAAACACCATATATTTT. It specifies CASSDGQPSGNTIYF.

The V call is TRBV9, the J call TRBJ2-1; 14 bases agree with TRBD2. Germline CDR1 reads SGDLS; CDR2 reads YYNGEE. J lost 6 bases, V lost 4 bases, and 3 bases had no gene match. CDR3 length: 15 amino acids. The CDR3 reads CASSTTSGGVNEQFF. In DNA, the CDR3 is TGTGCCAGCAGCACGACTAGCGGGGGGGTCAATGAGCAGTTCTTC.

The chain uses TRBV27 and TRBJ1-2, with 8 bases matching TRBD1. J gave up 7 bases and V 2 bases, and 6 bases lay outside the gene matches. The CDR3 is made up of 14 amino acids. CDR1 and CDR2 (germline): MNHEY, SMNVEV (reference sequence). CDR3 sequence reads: CASSLDRGTSGYTF. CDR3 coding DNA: TGTGCCAGCAGTTTAGACAGGGGTACATCTGGCTACACCTTC.

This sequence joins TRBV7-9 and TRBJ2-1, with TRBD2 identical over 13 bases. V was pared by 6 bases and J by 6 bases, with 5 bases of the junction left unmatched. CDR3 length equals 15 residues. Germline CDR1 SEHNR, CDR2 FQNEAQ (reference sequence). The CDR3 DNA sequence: TGTGCCAGCAGTTCAGGACTAGCGGGGGTCAATGAGCAGTTCTTC. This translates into CASSSGLAGVNEQFF.

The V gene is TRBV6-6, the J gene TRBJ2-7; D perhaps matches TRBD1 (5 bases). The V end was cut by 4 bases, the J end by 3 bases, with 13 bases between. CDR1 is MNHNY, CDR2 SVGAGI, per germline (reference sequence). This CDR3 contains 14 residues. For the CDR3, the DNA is TGTGCCAGCAGTTTCCCCGTGCAGGGCTACGAGCAGTACTTC. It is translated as CASSFPVQGYEQYF.

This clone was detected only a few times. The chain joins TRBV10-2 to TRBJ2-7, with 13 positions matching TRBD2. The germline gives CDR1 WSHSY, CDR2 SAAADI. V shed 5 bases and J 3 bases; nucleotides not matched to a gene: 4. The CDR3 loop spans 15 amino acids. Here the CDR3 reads CASSIGTSGIYEQYV. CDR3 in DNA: TGCGCCAGCAGTATAGGGACTAGCGGGATCTACGAGCAGTACGTC.

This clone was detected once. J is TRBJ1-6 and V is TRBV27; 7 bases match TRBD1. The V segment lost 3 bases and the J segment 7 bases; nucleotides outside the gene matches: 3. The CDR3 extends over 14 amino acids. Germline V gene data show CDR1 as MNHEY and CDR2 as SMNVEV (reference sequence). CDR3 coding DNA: TGTGCCAGCAGTTTTGGGACAGAGAATTCACCCCTCCACTTT. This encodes CASSFGTENSPLHF.

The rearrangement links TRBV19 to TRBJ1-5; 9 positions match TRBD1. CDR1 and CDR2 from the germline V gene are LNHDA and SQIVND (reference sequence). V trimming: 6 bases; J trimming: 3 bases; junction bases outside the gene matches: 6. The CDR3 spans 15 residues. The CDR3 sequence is CASSGGQGLNQPQHF. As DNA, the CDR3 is TGTGCCAGTAGCGGCGGACAGGGGCTCAATCAGCCCCAGCATTTT.

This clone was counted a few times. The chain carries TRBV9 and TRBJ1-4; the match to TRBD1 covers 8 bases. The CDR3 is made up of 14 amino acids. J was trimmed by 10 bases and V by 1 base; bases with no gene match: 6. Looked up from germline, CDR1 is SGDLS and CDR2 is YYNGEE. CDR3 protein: CASSVKTGEGKLFF. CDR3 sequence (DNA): TGTGCCAGCAGCGTAAAGACAGGGGAAGGAAAACTGTTTTTT.

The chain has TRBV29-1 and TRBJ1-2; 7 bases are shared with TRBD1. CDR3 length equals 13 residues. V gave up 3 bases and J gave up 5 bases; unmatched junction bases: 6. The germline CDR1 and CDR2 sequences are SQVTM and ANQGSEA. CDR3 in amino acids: CSVERGTVYGYTF. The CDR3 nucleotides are TGCAGCGTTGAGCGCGGGACAGTATATGGCTACACCTTC.

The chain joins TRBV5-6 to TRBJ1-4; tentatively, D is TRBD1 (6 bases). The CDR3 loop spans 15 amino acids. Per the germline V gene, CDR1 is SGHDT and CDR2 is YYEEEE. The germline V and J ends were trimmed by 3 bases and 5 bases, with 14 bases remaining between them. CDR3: CASSSRTVVNEKLFF. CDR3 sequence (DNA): TGTGCCAGCAGCTCCCGGACAGTTGTCAATGAAAAACTGTTTTTT.

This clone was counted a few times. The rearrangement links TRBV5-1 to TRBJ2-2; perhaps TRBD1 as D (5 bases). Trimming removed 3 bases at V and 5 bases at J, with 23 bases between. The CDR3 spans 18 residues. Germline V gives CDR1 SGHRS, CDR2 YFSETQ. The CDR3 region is CASSSNPDIRLSTGELFF. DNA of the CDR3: TGCGCCAGCAGCTCGAACCCGGACATCCGGTTGAGTACCGGGGAGCTGTTTTTT.

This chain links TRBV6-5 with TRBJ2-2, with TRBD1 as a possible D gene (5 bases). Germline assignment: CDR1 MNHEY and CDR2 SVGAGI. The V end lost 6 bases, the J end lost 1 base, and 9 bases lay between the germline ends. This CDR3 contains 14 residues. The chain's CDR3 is CASSLDRNTGELFF. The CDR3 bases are TGTGCCAGCAGCCTAGACAGGAACACCGGGGAGCTGTTTTTT.